This T cell receptor beta chain was recovered during a study of blood T cell repertoires in COVID-19. Study context: Spain, Italy and the United States supplied samples that represented acute and convalescent COVID-19. T cells, B-cell-depleted T cells, or PBMCs provided the cDNA or gDNA that served as material.

Participant-given clinical history determined each cohort assignment. The recovered donors of Cohort 3 showed two negative PCRs, clearance, or symptom resolution. The protocol was immunoSEQ multiplex PCR, while the TCRdb copy is restricted to in-frame clones and leaves out a portion. This sample has fewer than 300,000 clones; 86% occur once, and the top ten carry 15% to 17%. This clone was observed a few times. CDR1 and CDR2 (germline): MGHRA, YSYEKL. Losses at the gene ends were 1 base for V and 6 bases for J; bases not matched to a gene: 7. This CDR3 comprises 15 residues. The rearrangement uses TRBV4-1 and TRBJ2-7; TRBD1 matches 9 bases. The sequencing input was PBMCs or T cells enriched from blood (not recorded which). The clonotype was recovered from a young man who had recovered from COVID-19. CDR3 nucleotide sequence: TGCGCCAGCAGCCAAGGACCGGGACAGGGTTCCGAGCAGTACTTC. Translating it yields CASSQGPGQGSEQYF.